This T cell receptor (beta chain) was obtained from a study of blood T cell repertoires in COVID-19. CDR1 is MGHRA and CDR2 is YSYEKL in the germline V gene. V gave up 0 bases and J gave up 6 bases, with 12 bases separating them. The CDR3 loop spans 15 amino acids. Sequenced by immunoSEQ multiplex PCR; TCRdb stores in-frame clones only, minus some. Of about 99,000 clones in the sample, over 75% were seen once. The specimen was peripheral blood. This chain uses TRBV4-1 with TRBJ1-5; D not certain. This clonotype was obtained from a human donor in a cohort sampled during active COVID-19. DNA of the CDR3: TGCGCCAGCAGCCAAGAAGGGCGGGCAGGTCAGCCCCAGCATTTT. Amino acids: CASSQEGRAGQPQHF.